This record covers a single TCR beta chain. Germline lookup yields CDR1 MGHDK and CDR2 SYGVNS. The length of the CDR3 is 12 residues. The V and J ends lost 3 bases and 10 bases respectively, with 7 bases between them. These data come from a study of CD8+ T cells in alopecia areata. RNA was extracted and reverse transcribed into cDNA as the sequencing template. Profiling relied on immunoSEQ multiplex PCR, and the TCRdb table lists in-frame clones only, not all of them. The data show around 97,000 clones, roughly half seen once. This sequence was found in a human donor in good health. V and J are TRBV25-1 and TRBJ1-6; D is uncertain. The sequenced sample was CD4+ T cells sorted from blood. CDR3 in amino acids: CASSDGGSPLHF. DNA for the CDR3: TGTGCCAGCAGTGACGGAGGATCACCCCTCCACTTT.